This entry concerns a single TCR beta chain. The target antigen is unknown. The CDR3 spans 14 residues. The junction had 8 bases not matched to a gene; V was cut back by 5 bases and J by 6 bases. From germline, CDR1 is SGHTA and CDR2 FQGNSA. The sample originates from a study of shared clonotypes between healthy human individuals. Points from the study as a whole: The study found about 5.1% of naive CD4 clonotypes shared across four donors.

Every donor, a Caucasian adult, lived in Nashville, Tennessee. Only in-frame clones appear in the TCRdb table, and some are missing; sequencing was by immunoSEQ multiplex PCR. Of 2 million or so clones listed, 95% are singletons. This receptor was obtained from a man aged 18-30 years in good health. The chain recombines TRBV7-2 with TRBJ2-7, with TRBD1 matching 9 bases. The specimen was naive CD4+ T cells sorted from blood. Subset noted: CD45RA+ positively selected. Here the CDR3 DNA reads TGTGCCAGCAGCACCCGGGACAGGGCGGGCGAGCAGTACTTC. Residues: CASSTRDRAGEQYF. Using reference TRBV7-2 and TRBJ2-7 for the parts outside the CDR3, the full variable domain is GAGVSQSPSNKVTEKGKDVELRCDPISGHTALYWYRQSLGQGLEFLIYFQGNSAPDKSGLPSDRFSAERTGGSVSTLTIQRTQQEDSAVYLCASSTRDRAGEQYFGPGTRLTVT.